This is a list of T cell receptor beta chains from one sample in a study of CD4+ T cells in melanoma. Only in-frame clones appear in the TCRdb table, and some are missing; sequencing was by immunoSEQ multiplex PCR. The table has roughly 120,000 clones, over 80% seen once. Material for sequencing was peripheral blood. These receptor sequences come from a human donor with melanoma. Each CDR3 is given with its conserved first and last residue. The D gene is left open where the match is weak. Clone size, where shown, is once, few, many, or a class for clones that have expanded.

v_gene,j_gene,d_gene,abundance,CDR3aa,CDR3nt
TRBV5-4,TRBJ2-7,TRBD1,.,CASSRGTGTVYEQYF,TGTGCCAGCAGCAGAGGGACAGGGACGGTCTACGAGCAGTACTTC
TRBV5-1,TRBJ2-2,TRBD2,.,CASSLPTSGNTGELFF,TGCGCCAGCAGCTTACCGACTAGCGGTAACACCGGGGAGCTGTTTTTT
TRBV11-2,TRBJ1-6,.,.,CASKAPVDGLRSPLHF,TGTGCCAGCAAGGCGCCAGTGGACGGGTTACGTTCACCCCTCCACTTT
TRBV11-2,TRBJ2-3,.,.,CASSLTGEHGTQYF,TGTGCCAGCAGCTTAACCGGGGAGCACGGTACGCAGTATTTT
TRBV4-2,TRBJ2-5,TRBD2,.,CASSKRTSGQETQYF,TGTGCCAGCAGCAAACGGACTAGCGGCCAAGAGACCCAGTACTTC
TRBV25-1,TRBJ2-1,.,once,CASRNYHNEQFF,TGTGCCAGCAGAAACTATCACAATGAGCAGTTCTTC
TRBV28,TRBJ1-1,.,.,CASSLLLTEAFF,TGTGCCAGCAGTTTACTCCTCACTGAAGCTTTCTTT
TRBV5-6,TRBJ2-5,.,.,CASSSRHQETQYF,TGTGCCAGCAGCTCGCGCCATCAAGAGACCCAGTACTTC
TRBV7-8,TRBJ1-5,.,.,CASSLGPQPQHF,TGTGCCAGCAGCTTAGGACCCCAGCCCCAGCATTTT
TRBV29-1,TRBJ2-5,TRBD2,.,CSVQAGSRQTQYF,TGCAGCGTACAAGCGGGGAGTAGGCAGACCCAGTACTTC
TRBV29-1,TRBJ2-1,.,.,CSGVFVGEEFF,TGCAGCGGCGTCTTCGTGGGCGAGGAGTTCTTC
TRBV6-6,TRBJ1-2,TRBD1,.,CASSRDRGYGYTF,TGTGCCAGCAGCCGGGACAGGGGCTATGGCTACACCTTC
TRBV27,TRBJ2-2,.,.,CASRRRGRETGELFF,TGTGCCAGCAGAAGGAGGGGGCGCGAAACCGGGGAGCTGTTTTTT
TRBV9,TRBJ2-3,.,.,CASSVAGVRTDTQYF,TGTGCCAGCAGCGTAGCAGGGGTCCGCACAGATACGCAGTATTTT
TRBV5-1,TRBJ1-2,.,.,CASSLSQGYGYTF,TGCGCCAGCAGCTTGAGCCAGGGCTATGGCTACACCTTC
TRBV5-1,TRBJ2-5,.,.,CASSLALLEYETQYF,TGCGCCAGCAGCTTGGCCCTACTAGAGTACGAGACCCAGTACTTC
TRBV11-3,TRBJ2-7,TRBD1,.,CASSSRQGASEQYF,TGTGCCAGCAGTTCGCGCCAGGGGGCAAGCGAGCAGTACTTC
TRBV18,TRBJ2-1,TRBD1,.,CASSPGQGYNEQFF,TGTGCCAGCTCACCCGGACAGGGGTACAATGAGCAGTTCTTC
TRBV5-1,TRBJ1-1,.,.,CASSLSPGVLLMNTEAFF,TGCGCCAGCAGCCTGTCTCCAGGGGTCCTCCTCATGAACACTGAAGCTTTCTTT
TRBV28,TRBJ1-6,TRBD1,.,CASSINGRGLSPLHF,TGTGCCAGCAGCATAAACGGCAGGGGGCTTTCACCCCTCCACTTT
TRBV7-8,TRBJ1-4,.,.,CASSLATGGKLFF,TGTGCCAGCAGCTTAGCGACCGGGGGAAAACTGTTTTTT
TRBV5-1,TRBJ2-7,TRBD2,.,CASSLGTSGAYEQYF,TGCGCCAGCAGCTTGGGGACTAGCGGTGCCTACGAGCAGTACTTC
TRBV11-3,TRBJ1-1,.,.,CASSLGGGRLTEAFF,TGTGCCAGCAGCTTAGGAGGGGGGCGGTTGACTGAAGCTTTCTTT